These 25 T cell receptor beta chains were all obtained from the same sample, sequenced in a study of T cells in Graves' hyperthyroidism and ophthalmopathy. Amplified TCR beta CDR3 regions came from RNA transcripts. Primed by the HTBI set, a first-round RT-PCR was run on the TCR CDR3. TCRdb reprocessed the multiplex PCR reads via MiXCR and lists one record per CDR3 protein. The data contain more than 300,000 distinct CDR3 sequences, more than 12% of them singletons. Sequences were obtained from blood. The receptors were gathered from a woman in her twenties or thirties with Graves' ophthalmopathy.

Ten or more counts support this clonotype. J is TRBJ2-4 and V is TRBV20-1; perhaps TRBD1 as D (5 bases). The V gene lost 0 bases and the J gene lost 0 bases, with 6 bases spanning the gap. The germline V gene encodes CDR1 DFQATT and CDR2 SNEGSKA (reference sequence). CDR3 length: 14 amino acids. CDR3: CSARETEAKNIQYF. The CDR3 DNA is TGCAGTGCTAGAGAGACAGAAGCCAAAAACATTCAGTACTTC.

The rearrangement links TRBV4-1 to TRBJ1-5, with a weak D call TRBD1 (6 bases). The V and J ends lost 6 bases and 3 bases respectively, with 9 bases between them. Germline lookup yields CDR1 MGHRA and CDR2 YSYEKL. The CDR3 has 13 residues. CDR3 amino acids: CASRSGANQPQHF. Here the CDR3 DNA reads TGCGCCAGCAGGTCAGGGGCCAATCAGCCCCAGCATTTT.

This clonotype was seen more than once but under ten times. As DNA, the CDR3 is TGTGCCAGTACCCCAGCGCAGCACTCCATCCCCGATGGCTACACCTTC. Translated: CASTPAQHSIPDGYTF. The chain joins TRBV19 to TRBJ1-2; no reliable D call. Between the trimmed V and J ends, which lost 7 bases and 6 bases, there was a span of 24 bases. CDR3 size: 16 residues. Germline assignment: CDR1 LNHDA and CDR2 SQIVND (reference sequence).

There are a few counts of this clonotype. CDR3 nucleotides: TGTGCCAGCAGCTTAACTGTAGGGTTGGTGAACGGGGAGCTGTTTTTT. Protein: CASSLTVGLVNGELFF. The rearrangement links TRBV7-3 to TRBJ2-2; D is unclear. V shed 0 bases and J shed 7 bases, with 15 bases lying between them. The V gene's germline CDR1 is SGHTA and CDR2 FQGTGA. The CDR3 is made up of 16 amino acids.

This clonotype was observed at least ten times. This chain links TRBV20-1 with TRBJ1-1; the match to TRBD1 covers 9 bases. This CDR3 region has 14 residues. V shed 0 bases and J 11 bases; nucleotides not matched to a gene: 10. Germline CDR1 is DFQATT and CDR2 is SNEGSKA (reference sequence). The CDR3 region has the DNA TGCAGTGCTAGAGATAGGGGCCGGGACAGGGTGGCTTTCTTT. Protein: CSARDRGRDRVAFF.

This sequence joins TRBV2 and TRBJ1-1; D ambiguous. The CDR3 is made up of 15 amino acids. The V and J ends lost 5 bases and 0 bases respectively, with 13 bases between them. Looked up from germline, CDR1 is SNHLY and CDR2 is FYNNEI. DNA for the CDR3: TGTGCCAGCAGTTCCCCGGAACAAATGAACACTGAAGCTTTCTTT. Its translation: CASSSPEQMNTEAFF.

V gene TRBV28 combines with J gene TRBJ2-3, with 7 bases that match TRBD2. The germline V gene has CDR1 MDHEN and CDR2 SYDVKM. V was pared by 4 bases and J by 2 bases, with 15 bases of the junction left unmatched. The CDR3 spans 18 residues. CDR3 nucleotide sequence: TGTGCCAGCAGTTCTGATATCCGCACTGGGAGGGCCACAGATACGCAGTATTTT. It translates to CASSSDIRTGRATDTQYF.

The chain combines TRBV6-1 with TRBJ1-3; D is undetermined. V lost 1 base and J lost 4, with 8 bases in between. CDR1 MNHNS and CDR2 SASEGT come from the germline V gene. This CDR3 is built from 14 residues. CDR3 nucleotide sequence: TGTGCCAGCAGTGAAGTAGGGAGCGGAAACACCATATATTTT. It codes for CASSEVGSGNTIYF.

This clonotype showed up many times. For the CDR3, the DNA is TGCGCCAGCAGCCACCGAGAGTCGCTTGAGCAGTTCTTC. Its translation: CASSHRESLEQFF. The chain joins TRBV4-1 to TRBJ2-1, with D hard to call. Germline V gene lookup returns CDR1 MGHRA and CDR2 YSYEKL. Between the trimmed V and J ends, which lost 3 bases and 9 bases, there was a span of 12 bases. The CDR3 contains 13 residues.

This clonotype was recorded at least ten times. The chain is built from TRBV20-1 and TRBJ2-7; perhaps D is TRBD1 or TRBD2 (5 bases each). Between the trimmed V and J ends, which lost 2 bases and 0 bases, there was a span of 11 bases. Looked up from germline, CDR1 is DFQATT and CDR2 is SNEGSKA (reference sequence). The CDR3 has 14 residues. CDR3 sequence (DNA): TGCAGTGCTAGAAAGGGGACGAACTCCTACGAGCAGTACTTC. It specifies CSARKGTNSYEQYF.

Many counts were recorded for this clonotype. V is TRBV20-1 and J is TRBJ2-5; 14 bases match TRBD2. After removal of 3 bases from V and 0 bases from J, the junction contained 9 bases not matched to a gene. CDR1 is DFQATT, CDR2 SNEGSKA, per germline (reference sequence). The CDR3 extends over 18 amino acids. CDR3 in amino acids: CSASRPGLAGAHQETQYF. The CDR3, as DNA: TGCAGTGCTAGCCGTCCGGGACTAGCGGGGGCCCACCAAGAGACCCAGTACTTC.

This clonotype appeared many times. The rearrangement links TRBV2 to TRBJ2-3; D could derive from TRBD1 or TRBD2 (5 bases each). The germline CDR1 and CDR2 sequences are SNHLY and FYNNEI. The CDR3 loop spans 12 amino acids. V was clipped by 8 bases and J by 2 bases, with 8 bases between them. This CDR3 reads CASRDLTDTQYF. In nucleotides, the CDR3 is TGTGCCAGCCGGGACCTCACAGATACGCAGTATTTT.

This clonotype turned up a few times. The V gene is TRBV19, the J gene TRBJ1-5; perhaps TRBD1 as D (5 bases). Germline-derived CDR1 and CDR2 are LNHDA and SQIVND (reference sequence). The CDR3 has 15 residues. V was cut by 5 bases and J by 3 bases, with 14 bases left in between. CDR3 bases: TGTGCCAGTAGTTCGGGACGGATATACAATCAGCCCCAGCATTTT. It is translated as CASSSGRIYNQPQHF.

A word on this clonotype: It may be a read error: a sequence one base away is much more abundant. The CDR3 sequence is CASSLLLAGEIQETQYF. CDR3 nucleotides: TGTGCCAGCAGCCTTTTGCTAGCGGGGGAGATCCAAGAGACCCAGTACTTC. This sequence joins TRBV7-8 and TRBJ2-5; 10 positions agree with TRBD2. V lost 5 bases to trimming and J lost 1 base; unmatched junction nucleotides: 10. Germline V gene sequence: CDR1 SGHVS, CDR2 FQNEAQ. CDR3 size: 17 residues.

The chain is built from TRBV2 and TRBJ2-5; TRBD1 might be the D (5 bases). V was shortened by 5 bases and J by 2 bases, with 9 bases between the two germline ends. There are 13 residues in the CDR3. Germline CDR1 and CDR2: SNHLY and FYNNEI. CDR3 nucleotides: TGTGCCAGCAGTTGGCAGGGACAAGAGACCCAGTACTTC. The encoded protein is CASSWQGQETQYF.

This clonotype showed up many times. The chain has TRBV28 and TRBJ2-7, with D possibly TRBD2 on 6 matching bases. Per germline, CDR1 MDHEN and CDR2 SYDVKM. The CDR3 consists of 15 residues. Trimming shortened V by 6 bases and J by 2 bases, and 17 bases separated the two germline ends. This CDR3 reads CASSNRGTPTYEQYF. Here the CDR3 DNA reads TGTGCCAGCAGCAACCGGGGGACGCCCACCTACGAGCAGTACTTC.

The V and J genes are TRBV6-1 and TRBJ1-3, with D hard to call. This CDR3 region has 11 residues. The V gene lost 3 bases and the J gene lost 15 bases, with 12 bases spanning the gap. Germline V gene data show CDR1 as MNHNS and CDR2 as SASEGT. The CDR3, as DNA: TGTGCCAGCAGTGAGGGTCGTCTGGCATATTTT. As protein: CASSEGRLAYF.

About this clonotype itself: A single base separates this from a much larger clone, so it may be a read error. The gene calls are TRBV27 and TRBJ2-2; no reliable D call. Germline lookup yields CDR1 MNHEY and CDR2 SMNVEV (reference sequence). The CDR3 has 12 amino acids. CDR3 amino acids: CACSLWSGELFF. The DNA for the CDR3 is TGTGCCTGCAGTTTATGGAGCGGGGAGCTGTTTTTT.

This clonotype was seen at least ten times. The genes are TRBV2 and TRBJ2-7; 8 nucleotides align to TRBD1. Germline V lookup: CDR1 SNHLY, CDR2 FYNNEI. This CDR3 has 12 residues. V lost 8 bases to trimming and J lost 9 bases; unmatched junction nucleotides: 9. Written as DNA, the CDR3 is TGTGCCAGCGGGGACAGGCCCCGTGGGCAGTACTTC. Its protein is CASGDRPRGQYF. The entire variable domain, with the rest obtained from reference TRBV2 and TRBJ2-7, is as follows: EPEVTQTPSHQVTQMGQEVILRCVPISNHLYFYWYRQILGQKVEFLVSFYNNEISEKSEIFDDQFSVERPDGSNFTLKIRSTKLEDSAMYFCASGDRPRGQYFGPGTRLTVT.

V gene TRBV28 combines with J gene TRBJ2-2, with D possibly being TRBD1 or TRBD2 (5 bases each). This CDR3 has 15 amino acids. Germline CDR1 is MDHEN and CDR2 is SYDVKM. V was cut by 5 bases and J by 6 bases, with 16 bases left in between. CDR3 in amino acids: CASSPPGPLSGELFF. Here the CDR3 DNA reads TGTGCCAGCAGTCCCCCGGGACCACTCTCCGGGGAGCTGTTTTTT.

This clonotype has at least ten counts. V gene TRBV15 combines with J gene TRBJ2-7; D is ambiguous. There are 12 residues in the CDR3. Trimming cost V 4 bases and J 4 bases, with 8 bases left between them. Germline V gene sequence: CDR1 LNHNV, CDR2 YYDKDF (reference sequence). CDR3 bases: TGTGCCACCAGCAAAGATCGGTACGAGCAGTACTTC. As protein: CATSKDRYEQYF.

This chain connects TRBV28 to TRBJ1-1; D might be TRBD1 (5 bases). This CDR3 spans 15 amino acids. Deletions cut 5 bases from V and 2 bases from J, with 15 bases between. CDR1 is MDHEN and CDR2 is SYDVKM in the germline V gene. The chain's CDR3 is CASSPASQGNTEAFF. For the CDR3, the DNA is TGTGCCAGCAGTCCGGCCTCCCAGGGCAACACTGAAGCTTTCTTT.

Remarks on this clonotype: A much more abundant neighbour one base away suggests this may be a read error. Here the CDR3 reads CASSEAVGPLSGTQYF. DNA for the CDR3: TGTGCCAGCAGTGAAGCGGTGGGACCCCTTAGTGGTACGCAGTATTTT. This chain connects TRBV6-1 to TRBJ2-3; D might be TRBD1 or TRBD2, each matching 5 bases. Germline V gene sequence: CDR1 MNHNS, CDR2 SASEGT. This CDR3 contains 16 residues. The V end lost 0 bases, the J end lost 8 bases, and 18 bases lay between the germline ends.

The rearrangement uses TRBV5-1 and TRBJ1-6; a weak D match, TRBD1 (5 bases). Trimming removed 0 bases at V and 7 bases at J, with 11 bases between. Germline V gene data show CDR1 as SGHRS and CDR2 as YFSETQ. This CDR3 is built from 15 residues. DNA for the CDR3: TGCGCCAGCAGCTTGGAAGGGGTTCGGAATTCACCCCTCCACTTT. Translating gives CASSLEGVRNSPLHF.

The table lists this clonotype with many counts. This chain connects TRBV2 to TRBJ2-7; D might be TRBD1 (5 bases). Trimming left V 4 bases short and J 5 bases short, with 12 bases between. This CDR3 contains 13 residues. The germline V gene has CDR1 SNHLY and CDR2 FYNNEI. The CDR3 nucleotides read TGTGCCAGCAGTGCTCAGGGTATGAACGAGCAGTACTTC. Its protein product is CASSAQGMNEQYF.